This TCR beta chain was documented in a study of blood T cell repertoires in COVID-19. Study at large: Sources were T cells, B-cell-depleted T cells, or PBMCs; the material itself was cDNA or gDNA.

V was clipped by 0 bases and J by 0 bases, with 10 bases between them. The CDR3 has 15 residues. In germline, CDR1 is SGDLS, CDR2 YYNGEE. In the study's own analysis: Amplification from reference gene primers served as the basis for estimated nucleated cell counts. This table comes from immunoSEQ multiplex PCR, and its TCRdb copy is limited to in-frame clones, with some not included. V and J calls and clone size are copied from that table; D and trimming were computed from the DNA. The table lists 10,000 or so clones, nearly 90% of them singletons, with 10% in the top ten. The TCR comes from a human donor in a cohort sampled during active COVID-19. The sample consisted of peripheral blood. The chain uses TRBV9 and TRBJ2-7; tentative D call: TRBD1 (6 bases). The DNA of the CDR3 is TGTGCCAGCAGCGTAGGGACAGAATTCTCCTACGAGCAGTACTTC. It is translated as CASSVGTEFSYEQYF. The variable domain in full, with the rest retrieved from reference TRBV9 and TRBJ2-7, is DSGVTQTPKHLITATGQRVTLRCSPRSGDLSVYWYQQSLDQGLQFLIQYYNGEERAKGNILERFSAQQFPDLHSELNLSSLELGDSALYFCASSVGTEFSYEQYFGPGTRLTVT.